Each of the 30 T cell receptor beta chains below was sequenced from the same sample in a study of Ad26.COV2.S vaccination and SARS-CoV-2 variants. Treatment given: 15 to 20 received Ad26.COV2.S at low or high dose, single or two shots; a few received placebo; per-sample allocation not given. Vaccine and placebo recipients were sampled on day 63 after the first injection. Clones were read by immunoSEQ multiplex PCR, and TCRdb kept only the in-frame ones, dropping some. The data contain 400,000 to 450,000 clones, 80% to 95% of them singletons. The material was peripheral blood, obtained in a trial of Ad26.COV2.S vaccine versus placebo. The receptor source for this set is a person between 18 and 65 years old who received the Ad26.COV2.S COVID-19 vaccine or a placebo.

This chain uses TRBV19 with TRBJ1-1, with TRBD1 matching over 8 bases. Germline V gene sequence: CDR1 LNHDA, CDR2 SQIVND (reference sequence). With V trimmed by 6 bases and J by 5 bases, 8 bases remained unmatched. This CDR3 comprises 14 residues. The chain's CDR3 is CASSKQGDGTEAFF. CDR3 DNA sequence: TGTGCCAGTAGCAAACAGGGGGATGGGACTGAAGCTTTCTTT.

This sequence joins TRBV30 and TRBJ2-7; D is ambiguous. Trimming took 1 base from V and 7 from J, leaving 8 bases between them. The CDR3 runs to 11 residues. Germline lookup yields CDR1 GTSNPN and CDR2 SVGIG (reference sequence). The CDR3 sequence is CAWSETVEQYF. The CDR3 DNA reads TGTGCCTGGAGTGAGACTGTTGAGCAGTACTTC. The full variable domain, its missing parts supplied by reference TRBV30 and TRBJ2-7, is SQTIHQWPATLVQPVGSPLSLECTVEGTSNPNLYWYRQAAGRGLQLLFYSVGIGQISSEVPQNLSASRPQDRQFILSSKKLLLSDSGFYLCAWSETVEQYFGPGTRLTVT.

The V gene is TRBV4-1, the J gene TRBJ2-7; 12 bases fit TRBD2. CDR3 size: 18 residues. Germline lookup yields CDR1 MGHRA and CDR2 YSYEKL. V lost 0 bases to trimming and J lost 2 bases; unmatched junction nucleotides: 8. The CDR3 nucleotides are TGCGCCAGCAGCCAAGATGGCATGGCTAGCGGGAGGGCCTACGAGCAGTACTTC. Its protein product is CASSQDGMASGRAYEQYF.

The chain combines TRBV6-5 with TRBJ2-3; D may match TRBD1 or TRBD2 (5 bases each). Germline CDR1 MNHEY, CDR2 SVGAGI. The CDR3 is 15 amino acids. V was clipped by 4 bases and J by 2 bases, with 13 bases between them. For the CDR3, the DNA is TGTGCCAGCAGTTCCTTCGGGACGAACACAGATACGCAGTATTTT. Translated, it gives CASSSFGTNTDTQYF.

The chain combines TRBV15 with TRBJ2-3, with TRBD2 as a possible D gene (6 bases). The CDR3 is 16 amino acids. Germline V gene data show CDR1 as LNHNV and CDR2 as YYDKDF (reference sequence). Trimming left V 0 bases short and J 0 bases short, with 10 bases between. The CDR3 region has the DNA TGTGCCACCAGCAGAGATGTAACTAGCAGCACAGATACGCAGTATTTT. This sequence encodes CATSRDVTSSTDTQYF.

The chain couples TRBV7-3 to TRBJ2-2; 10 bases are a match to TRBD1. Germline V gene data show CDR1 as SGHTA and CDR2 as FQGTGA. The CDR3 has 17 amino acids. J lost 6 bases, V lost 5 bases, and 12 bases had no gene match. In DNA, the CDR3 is TGTGCCAGCAGCACAACGACAGGGGGCGAAGTCCCCGGGGAGCTGTTTTTT. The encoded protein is CASSTTTGGEVPGELFF.

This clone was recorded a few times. CDR3 loop: CASTVRSLDEQFF. CDR3 nucleotides: TGTGCCAGCACCGTACGCAGCCTCGATGAGCAGTTCTTC. The J gene is TRBJ2-1, the V gene TRBV6-1; D gene ambiguous. Germline V lookup: CDR1 MNHNS, CDR2 SASEGT. V lost 7 bases, J lost 8 bases, and 15 bases lay in between. The CDR3 runs 13 residues.

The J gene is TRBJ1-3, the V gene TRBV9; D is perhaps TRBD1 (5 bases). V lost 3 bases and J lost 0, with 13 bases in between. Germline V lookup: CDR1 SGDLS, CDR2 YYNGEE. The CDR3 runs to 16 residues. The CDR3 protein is CASSAAGGYSGNTIYF. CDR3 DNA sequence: TGTGCCAGCAGCGCCGCCGGGGGGTACTCTGGAAACACCATATATTTT.

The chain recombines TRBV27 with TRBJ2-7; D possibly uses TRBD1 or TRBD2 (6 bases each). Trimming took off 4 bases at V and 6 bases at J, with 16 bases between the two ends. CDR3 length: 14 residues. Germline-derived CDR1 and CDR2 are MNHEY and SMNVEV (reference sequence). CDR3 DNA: TGTGCCAGCAGTTCCCCATTCGGGGGCTCCGAGCAGTACTTC. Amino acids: CASSSPFGGSEQYF.

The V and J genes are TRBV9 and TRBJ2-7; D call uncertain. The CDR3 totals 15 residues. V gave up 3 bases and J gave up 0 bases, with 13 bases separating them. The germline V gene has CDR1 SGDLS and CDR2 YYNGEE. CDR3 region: CASSAGSQSSYEQYF. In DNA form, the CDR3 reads TGTGCCAGCAGCGCCGGAAGCCAGAGCTCCTACGAGCAGTACTTC.

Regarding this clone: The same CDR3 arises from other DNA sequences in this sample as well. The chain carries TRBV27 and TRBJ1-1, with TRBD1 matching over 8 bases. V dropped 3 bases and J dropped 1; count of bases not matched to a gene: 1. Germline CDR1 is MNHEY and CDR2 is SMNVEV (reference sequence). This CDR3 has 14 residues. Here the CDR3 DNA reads TGTGCCAGCAGTTTTGGACAGGGGAACACTGAAGCTTTCTTT. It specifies CASSFGQGNTEAFF.

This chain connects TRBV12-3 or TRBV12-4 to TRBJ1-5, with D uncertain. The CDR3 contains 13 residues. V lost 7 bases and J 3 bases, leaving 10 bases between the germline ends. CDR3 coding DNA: TGTGCCAGCATGGGCCTTAACAATCAGCCCCAGCATTTT. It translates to CASMGLNNQPQHF.

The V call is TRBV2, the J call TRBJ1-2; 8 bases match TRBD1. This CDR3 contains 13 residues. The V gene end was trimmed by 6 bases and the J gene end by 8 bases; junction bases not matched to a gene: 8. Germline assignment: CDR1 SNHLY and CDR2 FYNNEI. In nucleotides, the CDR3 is TGTGCCAGCAGGGAGGACAGGGATCCCGGCTACACCTTC. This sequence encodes CASREDRDPGYTF.

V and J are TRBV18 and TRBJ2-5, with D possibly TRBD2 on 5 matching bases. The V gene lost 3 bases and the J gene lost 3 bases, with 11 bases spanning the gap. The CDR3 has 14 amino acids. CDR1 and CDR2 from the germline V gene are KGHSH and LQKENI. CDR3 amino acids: CASSPDWEKETQYF. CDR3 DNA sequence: TGTGCCAGCTCACCGGACTGGGAGAAAGAGACCCAGTACTTC.

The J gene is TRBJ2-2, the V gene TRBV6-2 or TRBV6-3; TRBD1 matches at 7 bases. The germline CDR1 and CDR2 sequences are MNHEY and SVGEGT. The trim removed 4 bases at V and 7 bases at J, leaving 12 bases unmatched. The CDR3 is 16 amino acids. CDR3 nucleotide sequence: TGTGCCAGCAGTTGGAGACAGGGATCGATCATCGGGGAGCTGTTTTTT. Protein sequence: CASSWRQGSIIGELFF.

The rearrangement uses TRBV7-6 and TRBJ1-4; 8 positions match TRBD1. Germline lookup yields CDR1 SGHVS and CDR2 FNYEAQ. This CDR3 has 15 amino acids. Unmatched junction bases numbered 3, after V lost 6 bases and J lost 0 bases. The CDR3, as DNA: TGTGCCAGCAGGGCGGGACAGGCAACTAATGAAAAACTGTTTTTT. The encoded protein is CASRAGQATNEKLFF.

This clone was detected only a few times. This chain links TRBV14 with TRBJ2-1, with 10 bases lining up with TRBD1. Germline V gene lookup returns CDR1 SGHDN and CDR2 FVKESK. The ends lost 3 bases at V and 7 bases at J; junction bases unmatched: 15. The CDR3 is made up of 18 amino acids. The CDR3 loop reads CASSHSPTGQGWDNEQFF. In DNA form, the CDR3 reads TGTGCCAGCAGCCACTCCCCTACGGGACAGGGGTGGGATAATGAGCAGTTCTTC. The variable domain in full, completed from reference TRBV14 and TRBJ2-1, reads EAGVTQFPSHSVIEKGQTVTLRCDPISGHDNLYWYRRVMGKEIKFLLHFVKESKQDESGMPNNRFLAERTGGTYSTLKVQPAELEDSGVYFCASSHSPTGQGWDNEQFFGPGTRLTVL.

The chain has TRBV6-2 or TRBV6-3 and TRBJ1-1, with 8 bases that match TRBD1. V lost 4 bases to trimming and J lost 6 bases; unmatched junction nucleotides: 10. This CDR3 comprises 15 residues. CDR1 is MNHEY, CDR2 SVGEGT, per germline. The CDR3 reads CASSSTQGAQSEAFF. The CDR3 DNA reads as TGTGCCAGCAGTTCCACGCAGGGGGCGCAGTCTGAAGCTTTCTTT.

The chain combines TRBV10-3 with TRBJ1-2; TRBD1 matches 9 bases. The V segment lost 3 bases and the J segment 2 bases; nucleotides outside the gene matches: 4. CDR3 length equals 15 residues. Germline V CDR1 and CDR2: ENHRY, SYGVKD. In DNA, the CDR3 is TGTGCCATCAGTGAAGGACAGGGGTTCAACTATGGCTACACCTTC. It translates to CAISEGQGFNYGYTF.

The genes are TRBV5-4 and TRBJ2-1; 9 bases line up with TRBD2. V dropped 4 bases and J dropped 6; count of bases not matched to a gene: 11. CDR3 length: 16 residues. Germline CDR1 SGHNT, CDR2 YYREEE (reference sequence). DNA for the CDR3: TGTGCCAGCAGCCCTCGTTGGGCGGGAGGGCTCAATGAGCAGTTCTTC. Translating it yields CASSPRWAGGLNEQFF.

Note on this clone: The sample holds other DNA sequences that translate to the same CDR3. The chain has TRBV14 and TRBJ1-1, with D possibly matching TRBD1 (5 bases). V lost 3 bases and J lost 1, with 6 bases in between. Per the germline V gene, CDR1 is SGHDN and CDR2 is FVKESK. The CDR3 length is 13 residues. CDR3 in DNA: TGTGCCAGCAGCCAGGGACGGAACACTGAAGCTTTCTTT. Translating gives CASSQGRNTEAFF.

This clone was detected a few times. CDR3 sequence (DNA): TGTGCCAGCAGCCCGGACAGGGGGTTGGGTGGCTACACCTTC. Translating it yields CASSPDRGLGGYTF. This chain connects TRBV5-4 to TRBJ1-2; 10 nucleotides align to TRBD1. Losses at the gene ends were 4 bases for V and 7 bases for J; bases not matched to a gene: 7. The CDR3 is 14 amino acids. In germline, CDR1 is SGHNT, CDR2 YYREEE (reference sequence).

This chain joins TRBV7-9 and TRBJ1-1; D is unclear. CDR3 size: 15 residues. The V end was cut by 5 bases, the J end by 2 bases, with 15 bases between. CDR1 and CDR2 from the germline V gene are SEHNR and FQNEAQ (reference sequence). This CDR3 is CASSPPRSVNTEAFF. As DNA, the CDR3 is TGTGCCAGCAGCCCCCCCCGGAGTGTAAACACTGAAGCTTTCTTT.

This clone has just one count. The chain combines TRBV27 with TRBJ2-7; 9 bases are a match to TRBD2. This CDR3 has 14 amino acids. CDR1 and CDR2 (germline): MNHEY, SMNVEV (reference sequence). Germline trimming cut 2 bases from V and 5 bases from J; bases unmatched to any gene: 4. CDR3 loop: CASSLGGTSNEQYF. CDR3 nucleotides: TGTGCCAGCAGTTTAGGGGGGACTAGCAACGAGCAGTACTTC.

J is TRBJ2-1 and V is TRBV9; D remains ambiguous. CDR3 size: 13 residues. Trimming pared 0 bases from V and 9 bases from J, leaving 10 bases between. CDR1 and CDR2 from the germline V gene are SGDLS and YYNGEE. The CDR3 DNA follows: TGTGCCAGCAGCGTAGATCCTACGGGTGAGCAGTTCTTC. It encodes CASSVDPTGEQFF.

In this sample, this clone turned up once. The CDR3 sequence is CASSGDRGEEQYF. DNA of the CDR3: TGTGCCAGCAGCGGGGACAGGGGGGAAGAGCAGTACTTC. The J gene is TRBJ2-7, the V gene TRBV7-2, with 11 bases fitting TRBD1. This CDR3 region has 13 residues. With 5 bases clipped from V and 7 bases from J, the junction kept 4 bases outside the gene matches. Germline assignment: CDR1 SGHTA and CDR2 FQGNSA.

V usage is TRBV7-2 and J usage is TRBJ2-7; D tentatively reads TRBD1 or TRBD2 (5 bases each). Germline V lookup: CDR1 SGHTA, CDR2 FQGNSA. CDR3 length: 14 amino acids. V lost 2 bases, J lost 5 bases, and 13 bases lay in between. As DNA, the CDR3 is TGTGCCAGCAGCTTAATGCGAGGGGTGGACGAGCAGTACTTC. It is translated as CASSLMRGVDEQYF.

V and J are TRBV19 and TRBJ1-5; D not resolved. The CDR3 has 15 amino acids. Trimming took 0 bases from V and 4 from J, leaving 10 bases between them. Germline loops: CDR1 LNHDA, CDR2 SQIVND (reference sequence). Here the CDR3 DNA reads TGTGCCAGTAGTATAGATAGGAGGTTTAATCAGCCCCAGCATTTT. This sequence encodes CASSIDRRFNQPQHF. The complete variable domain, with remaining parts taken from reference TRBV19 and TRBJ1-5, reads DGGITQSPKYLFRKEGQNVTLSCEQNLNHDAMYWYRQDPGQGLRLIYYSQIVNDFQKGDIAEGYSVSREKKESFPLTVTSAQKNPTAFYLCASSIDRRFNQPQHFGDGTRLSIL.

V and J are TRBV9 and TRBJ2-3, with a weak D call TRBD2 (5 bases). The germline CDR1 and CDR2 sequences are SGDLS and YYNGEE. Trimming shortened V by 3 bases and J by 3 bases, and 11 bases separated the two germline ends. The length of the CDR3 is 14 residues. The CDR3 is CASSAGGGTDTQYF. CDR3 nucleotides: TGTGCCAGCAGCGCCGGAGGAGGAACAGATACGCAGTATTTT.

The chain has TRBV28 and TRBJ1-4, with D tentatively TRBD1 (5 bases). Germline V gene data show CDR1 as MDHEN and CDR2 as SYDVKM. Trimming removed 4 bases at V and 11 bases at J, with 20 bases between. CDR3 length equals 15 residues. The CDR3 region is CASSYGGSQRDKLFF. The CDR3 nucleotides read TGTGCCAGCAGTTATGGGGGATCCCAGCGGGATAAACTGTTTTTT.